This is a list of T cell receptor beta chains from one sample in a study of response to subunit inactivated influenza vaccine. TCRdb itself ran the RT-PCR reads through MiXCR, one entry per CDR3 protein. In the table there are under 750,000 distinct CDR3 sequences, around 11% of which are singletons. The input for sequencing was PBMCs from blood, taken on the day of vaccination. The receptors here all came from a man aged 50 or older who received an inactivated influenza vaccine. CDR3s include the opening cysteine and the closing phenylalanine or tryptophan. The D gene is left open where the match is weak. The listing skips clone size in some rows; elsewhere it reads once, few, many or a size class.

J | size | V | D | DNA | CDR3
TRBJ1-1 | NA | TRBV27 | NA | TGTGCCAGCACGGACGGATTGAACACTGAAGCTTTCTTT | CASTDGLNTEAFF
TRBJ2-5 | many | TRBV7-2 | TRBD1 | TGTGCCAGCAGCTTAGTAGACAGGGCGTACCAAGAGACCCAGTACTTC | CASSLVDRAYQETQYF
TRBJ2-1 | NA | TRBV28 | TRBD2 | TGTGCCAGCAGTTCAGCGGGACTAGCGGACATTCGGGAGCAGTTCTTC | CASSSAGLADIREQFF
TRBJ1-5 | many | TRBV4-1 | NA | TGCGCCAGCAGCCAGGTGGATCGGGGTCAGCCCCAGCATTTT | CASSQVDRGQPQHF
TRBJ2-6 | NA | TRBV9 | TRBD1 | TGTGCCAGCAGCGTAGTAGGGACAGGGGGCTCCGGGGCCAACGTCCTGACTTTC | CASSVVGTGGSGANVLTF
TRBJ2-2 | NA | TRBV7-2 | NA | TGTGCCAGCAGCTTACTCGGTCGGGGTACCGGGGAGCTGTTTTTT | CASSLLGRGTGELFF
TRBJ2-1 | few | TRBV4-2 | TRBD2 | TGTGCCAGCAGCCAAGGTCCTAGCGGTAAGGAGCAGTTCTTC | CASSQGPSGKEQFF
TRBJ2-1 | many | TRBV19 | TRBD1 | TGTGCCAGTAACTTGGACAGGTCGAATAATGAGCAGTTCTTC | CASNLDRSNNEQFF
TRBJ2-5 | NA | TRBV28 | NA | TGTGCCAGCAGTTTGGTGGGGAGCGTAAAAGAGACCCAGTACTTC | CASSLVGSVKETQYF
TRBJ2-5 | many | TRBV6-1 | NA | TGTGCCAGCAGTGATTCCGGGGGACAAGAGACCCAGTACTTC | CASSDSGGQETQYF
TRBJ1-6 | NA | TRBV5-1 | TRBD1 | TGCGCCAGCAGCTTGGCAGGGACAGGGGGGTCCGGGTCACCCCTCCACTTT | CASSLAGTGGSGSPLHF
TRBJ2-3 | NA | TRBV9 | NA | TGTGCCAGCAGCGTCCAAGGAATGGCGGGGTGGCCTCCGGATACGCAGTATTTT | CASSVQGMAGWPPDTQYF
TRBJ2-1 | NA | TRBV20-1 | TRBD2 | TGCAGTGCTAGAGATGGAAGCGGGGGATATGTTGAGCAGTTCTTC | CSARDGSGGYVEQFF
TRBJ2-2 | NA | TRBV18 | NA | TGTGCCAGCTCACCAGCCAACGCGCCGAACACCGGGGAGCTGTTTTTT | CASSPANAPNTGELFF
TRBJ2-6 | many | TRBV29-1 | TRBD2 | TGCAGCGTTGTTCTAGCGGAGAACTCTGGGGCCAACGTCCTGACTTTC | CSVVLAENSGANVLTF
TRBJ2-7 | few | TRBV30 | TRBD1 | TGTGCCTGGAGGCCAGGGGGATCCTACGAGCAGTACTTC | CAWRPGGSYEQYF
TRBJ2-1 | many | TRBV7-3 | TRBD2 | TGTGCCAGCAGCCTAGGGACTAGTCGGTCCAATGAGCAGTTCTTC | CASSLGTSRSNEQFF
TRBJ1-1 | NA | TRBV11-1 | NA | TGTGCCAGCAGCTTAGAGAAACCGAACACTGAAGCTTTCTTT | CASSLEKPNTEAFF
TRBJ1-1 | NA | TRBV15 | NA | TGTGCCACGTCTTCTGAGGTCATGAACACTGAAGCTTTCTTT | CATSSEVMNTEAFF
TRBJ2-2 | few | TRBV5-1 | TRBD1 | TGCGCCAGCAGCACCATTCCGGGACAGGGATCCACCGGGGAGCTGTTTTTT | CASSTIPGQGSTGELFF
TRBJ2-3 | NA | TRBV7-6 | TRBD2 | TGTGCCAGCAGCTTAGCGCCTAGCGGGGGAGCAGATACGCAGTATTTT | CASSLAPSGGADTQYF
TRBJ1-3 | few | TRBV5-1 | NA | TGCGCCAGCAGCCGGCAGGGAGACGGAGGAAACACCATATATTTT | CASSRQGDGGNTIYF
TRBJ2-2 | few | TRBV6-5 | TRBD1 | TGTGCCAGCAGTTATAACAGGGGGCCCGCGAACACCGGGGAGCTGTTTTTT | CASSYNRGPANTGELFF
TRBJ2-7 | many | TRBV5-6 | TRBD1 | TGTGCCAGCAGCTGGACAGGGGGATTAGAGCAGTACTTC | CASSWTGGLEQYF
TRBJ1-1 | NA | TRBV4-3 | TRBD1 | TGCGCCAGCAGCCAACGGACAGGGGGGAACACTGAAGCTTTCTTT | CASSQRTGGNTEAFF
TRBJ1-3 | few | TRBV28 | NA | TGTGCCAGCAGCGGGGATTTCCCCACTGGAAACACCATATATTTT | CASSGDFPTGNTIYF
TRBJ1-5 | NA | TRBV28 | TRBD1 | TGTGCCAGCAGTTTCCGACCCTGGGGACAGGGGTACCCCCATCAGCCCCAGCATTTT | CASSFRPWGQGYPHQPQHF
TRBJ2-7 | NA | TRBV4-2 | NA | TGTGCCAGCAGCCAAATGGCAGGAAGCTCCTACGAGCAGTACTTC | CASSQMAGSSYEQYF
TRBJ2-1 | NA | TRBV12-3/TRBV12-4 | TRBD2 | TGTGCCAGCAGGCGGACTAGCGGGAGTATCCACAATGAGCAGTTCTTC | CASRRTSGSIHNEQFF
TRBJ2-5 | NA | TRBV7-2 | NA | TGTGCCAGCAGCCGTTCCGGGGCCCGAGAGACCCAGTACTTC | CASSRSGARETQYF
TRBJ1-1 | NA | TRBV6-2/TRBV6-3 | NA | TGTGCCAGCAGTTCGCTTCGGGGGGCTGAAGCTTTCTTT | CASSSLRGAEAFF
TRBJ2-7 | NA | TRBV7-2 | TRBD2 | TGTGCCAGCAGCTTAAGCGCGGGTATACTAGCGGAGAGCTCCTACGAGCAGTACTTC | CASSLSAGILAESSYEQYF
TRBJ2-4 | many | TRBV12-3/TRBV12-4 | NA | TGTGCCAGCAGTTTGAAAACCCTATGGAGCAAAAACATTCAGTACTTC | CASSLKTLWSKNIQYF
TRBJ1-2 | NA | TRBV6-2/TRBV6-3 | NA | TGTGCCAGCAGCTTAGTGTCTGACTACACCTTC | CASSLVSDYTF
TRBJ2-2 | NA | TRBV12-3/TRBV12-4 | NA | TGTGCCAGCAGCCCCTCGGGTAGGAGCACCGGGGAGCTGTTTTTT | CASSPSGRSTGELFF
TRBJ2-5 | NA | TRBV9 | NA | TGTGCCAGCAGCGTAGAGGACAGACAAGAGACCCAGTACTTC | CASSVEDRQETQYF
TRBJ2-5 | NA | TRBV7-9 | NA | TGTGCCGCGGCTAGACAAGAGACCCAGTACTTC | CAAARQETQYF
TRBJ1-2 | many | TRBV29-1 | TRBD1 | TGCAGCGTAAGGACAGGGGATGGCTACACCTTC | CSVRTGDGYTF
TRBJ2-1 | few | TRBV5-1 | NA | TGCGCCAGCGGAAGAGGGACCGCCTACAATGAGCAGTTCTTC | CASGRGTAYNEQFF
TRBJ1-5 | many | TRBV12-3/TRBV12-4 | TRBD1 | TGTGCCAGCAGCAGCGCCGGACAGGGGGCTCATTGGGGCAATCAGCCCCAGCATTTT | CASSSAGQGAHWGNQPQHF
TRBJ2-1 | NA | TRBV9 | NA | TGTGCCAGCAGCCCAGCCGTCGAGCAGTTCTTC | CASSPAVEQFF
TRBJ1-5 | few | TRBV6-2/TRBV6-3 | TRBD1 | TGTGCCAGCGACCGTGGACAGGGGGGTCAGCCCCAGCATTTT | CASDRGQGGQPQHF
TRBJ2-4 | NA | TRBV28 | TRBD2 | TGTGCCAGCACACCTAGCGGGAGGAATTACAACATTCAGTACTTC | CASTPSGRNYNIQYF
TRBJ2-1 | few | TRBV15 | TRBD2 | TGTGCCACCAGCAGACACGCTAGCGGGGGGACCTACAATGAGCAGTTCTTC | CATSRHASGGTYNEQFF
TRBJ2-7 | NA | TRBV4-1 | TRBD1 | TGCGCCAGCAGCCAGCTACCCGGGACAGGGACCGTCTACGCCTATGAGCAGTACTTC | CASSQLPGTGTVYAYEQYF
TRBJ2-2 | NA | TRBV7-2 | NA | TGTGCCAGCAGCTGGCTAGCTACCGGGGAGCTGTTTTTT | CASSWLATGELFF
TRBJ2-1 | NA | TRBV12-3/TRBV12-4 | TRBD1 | TGTGCCAGCAGACAGACAGGGTTAGTTGAGCAGTTCTTC | CASRQTGLVEQFF
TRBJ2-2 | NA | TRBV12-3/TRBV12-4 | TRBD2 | TGTGCCGGAGCCACGGGGGGGAGGTCCGGGGAGCTGTTTTTT | CAGATGGRSGELFF
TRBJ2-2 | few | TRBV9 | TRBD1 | TGTGCCAGCAGCGTGCCAGGGGGACATCCGAACACCGGGGAGCTGTTTTTT | CASSVPGGHPNTGELFF
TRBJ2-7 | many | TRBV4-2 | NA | TGTGCCAGCAGCCAAGAGACGGGGGAACCCTCCTACGAGCAGTACTTC | CASSQETGEPSYEQYF
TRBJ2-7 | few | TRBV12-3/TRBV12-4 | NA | TGTGCCAGCAGTTCCCCGACAGAATTGGACCGCAGGCAGTACTTC | CASSSPTELDRRQYF
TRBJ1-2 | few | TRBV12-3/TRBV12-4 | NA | TGTGCCAGCAGCCCCCTCTCAGGAGTAATCTATGGCTACACCTTC | CASSPLSGVIYGYTF
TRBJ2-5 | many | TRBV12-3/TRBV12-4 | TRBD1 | TGTGCCAGCAGTTTCCCACAGGGGTTGAAAGAGACCCAGTACTTC | CASSFPQGLKETQYF
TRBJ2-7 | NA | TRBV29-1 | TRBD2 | TGCAGCGTTGAAGATCCCGGGGGGAGCTCCTACGAGCAGTACTTC | CSVEDPGGSSYEQYF
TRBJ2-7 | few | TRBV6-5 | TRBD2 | TGTGCCAGCAGTTACTCTAGCGGGGGCTCCTACGAGCAGTACTTC | CASSYSSGGSYEQYF
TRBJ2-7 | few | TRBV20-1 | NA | TGCAGTGCGAATGGGCGCTACGAGCAGTACTTC | CSANGRYEQYF
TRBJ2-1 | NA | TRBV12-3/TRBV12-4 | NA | TGTGCCAGCAGTTTCGCAGGGACGGGCAATGAGCAGTTCTTC | CASSFAGTGNEQFF